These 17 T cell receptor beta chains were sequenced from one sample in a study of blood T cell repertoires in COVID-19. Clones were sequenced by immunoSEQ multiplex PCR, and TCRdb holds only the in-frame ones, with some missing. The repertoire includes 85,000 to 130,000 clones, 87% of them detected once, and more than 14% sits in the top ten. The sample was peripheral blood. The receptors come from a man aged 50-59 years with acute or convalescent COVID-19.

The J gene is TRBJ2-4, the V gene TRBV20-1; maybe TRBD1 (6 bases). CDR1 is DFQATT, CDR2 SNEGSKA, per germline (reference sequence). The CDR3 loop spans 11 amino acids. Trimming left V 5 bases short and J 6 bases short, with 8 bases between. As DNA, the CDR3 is TGCAGTGCTTTGGACAGAAACATTCAGTACTTC. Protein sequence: CSALDRNIQYF.

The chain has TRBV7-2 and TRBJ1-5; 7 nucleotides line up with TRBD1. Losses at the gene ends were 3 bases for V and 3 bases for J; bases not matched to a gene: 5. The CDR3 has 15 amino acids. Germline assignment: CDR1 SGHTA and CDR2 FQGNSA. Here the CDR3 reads CASSFSGQNNQPQHF. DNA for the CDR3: TGTGCCAGCAGCTTCTCGGGACAGAACAATCAGCCCCAGCATTTT.

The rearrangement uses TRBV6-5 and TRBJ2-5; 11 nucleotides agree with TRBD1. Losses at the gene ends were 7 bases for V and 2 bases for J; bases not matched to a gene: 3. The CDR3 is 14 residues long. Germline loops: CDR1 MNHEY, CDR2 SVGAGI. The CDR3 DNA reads TGTGCCAGCACGGACAGGGGGCGGCAAGAGACCCAGTACTTC. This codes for CASTDRGRQETQYF.

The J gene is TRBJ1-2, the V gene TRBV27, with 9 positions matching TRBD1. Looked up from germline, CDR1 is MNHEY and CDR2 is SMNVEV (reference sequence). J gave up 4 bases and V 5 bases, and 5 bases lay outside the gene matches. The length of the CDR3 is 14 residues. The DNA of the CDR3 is TGTGCCAGCAGTCTAATGGACAGGGGCTATGGCTACACCTTC. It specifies CASSLMDRGYGYTF.

The CDR3 DNA reads TGTGCCAGCAGTTGGGGGGACAGGGGTTCTTCACCCCTCCACTTT. Translated: CASSWGDRGSSPLHF. This chain links TRBV27 with TRBJ1-6; 10 nucleotides line up with TRBD1. The CDR3 length is 15 residues. V gave up 4 bases and J gave up 9 bases; unmatched junction bases: 6. Germline V gene lookup returns CDR1 MNHEY and CDR2 SMNVEV (reference sequence).

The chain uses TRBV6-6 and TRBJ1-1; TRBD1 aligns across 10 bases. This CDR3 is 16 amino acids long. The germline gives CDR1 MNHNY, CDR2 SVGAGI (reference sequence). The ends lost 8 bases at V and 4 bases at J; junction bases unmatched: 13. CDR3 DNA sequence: TGTGCCAGCGGAAACCGGGACAGGGGCGGGGGCACTGAAGCTTTCTTT. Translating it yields CASGNRDRGGGTEAFF.

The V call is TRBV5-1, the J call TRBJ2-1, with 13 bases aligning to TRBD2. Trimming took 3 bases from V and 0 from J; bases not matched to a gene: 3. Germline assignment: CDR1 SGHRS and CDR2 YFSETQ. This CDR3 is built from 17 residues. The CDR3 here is CASSWTSGGSSYNEQFF. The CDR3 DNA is TGCGCCAGCAGCTGGACTAGCGGGGGAAGCTCCTACAATGAGCAGTTCTTC.

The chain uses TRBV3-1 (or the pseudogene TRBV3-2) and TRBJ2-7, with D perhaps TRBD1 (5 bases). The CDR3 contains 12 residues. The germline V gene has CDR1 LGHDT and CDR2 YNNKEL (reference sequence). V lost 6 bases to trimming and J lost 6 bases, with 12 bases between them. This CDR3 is CASRVGAGEQYF. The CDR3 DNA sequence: TGTGCCAGCAGAGTAGGGGCCGGCGAGCAGTACTTC.

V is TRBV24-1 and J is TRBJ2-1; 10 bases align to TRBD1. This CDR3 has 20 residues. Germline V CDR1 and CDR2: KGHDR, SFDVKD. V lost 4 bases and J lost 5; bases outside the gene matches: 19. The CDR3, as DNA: TGTGCCACCAGTGACCCGGGACAGGGGAGTGGGACGGGAGCCCACAATGAGCAGTTCTTC. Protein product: CATSDPGQGSGTGAHNEQFF.

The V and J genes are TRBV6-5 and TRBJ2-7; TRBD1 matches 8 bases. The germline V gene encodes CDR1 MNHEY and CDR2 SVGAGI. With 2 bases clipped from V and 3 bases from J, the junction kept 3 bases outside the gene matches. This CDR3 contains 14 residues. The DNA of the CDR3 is TGTGCCAGCAGTTACCGGGACAGGTTCTACGAGCAGTACTTC. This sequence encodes CASSYRDRFYEQYF.

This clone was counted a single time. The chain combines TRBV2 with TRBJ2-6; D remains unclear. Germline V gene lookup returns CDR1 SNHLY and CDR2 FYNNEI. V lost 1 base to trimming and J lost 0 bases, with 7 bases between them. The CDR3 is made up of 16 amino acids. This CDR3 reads CASSEDRLSGANVLTF. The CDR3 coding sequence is TGTGCCAGCAGTGAAGATCGACTCTCTGGGGCCAACGTCCTGACTTTC.

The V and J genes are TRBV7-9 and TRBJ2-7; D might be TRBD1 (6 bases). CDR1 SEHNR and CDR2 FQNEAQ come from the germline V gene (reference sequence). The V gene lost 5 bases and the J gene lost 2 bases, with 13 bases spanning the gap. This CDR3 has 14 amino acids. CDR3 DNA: TGTGCCAGCAGCCCCCGGGACAAACCCTACGAGCAGTACTTC. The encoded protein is CASSPRDKPYEQYF.

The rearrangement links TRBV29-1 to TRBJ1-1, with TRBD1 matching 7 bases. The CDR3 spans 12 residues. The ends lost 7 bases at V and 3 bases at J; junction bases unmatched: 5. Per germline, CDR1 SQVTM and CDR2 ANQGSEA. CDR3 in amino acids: CSAMTGYTEAFF. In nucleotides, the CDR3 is TGCAGCGCCATGACAGGGTACACTGAAGCTTTCTTT.

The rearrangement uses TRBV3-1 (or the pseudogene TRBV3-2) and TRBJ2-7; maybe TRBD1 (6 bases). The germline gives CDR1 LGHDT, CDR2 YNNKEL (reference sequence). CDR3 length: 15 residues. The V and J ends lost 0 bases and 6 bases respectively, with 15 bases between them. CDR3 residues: CASSQDNRKGGEQYF. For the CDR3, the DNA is TGTGCCAGCAGCCAAGACAACCGAAAAGGGGGCGAGCAGTACTTC.

In nucleotides, the CDR3 is TGCGCCAGCAGCTCTCAGGGTAGTTCAACCGAGCAGTACTTC. Protein sequence: CASSSQGSSTEQYF. V usage is TRBV5-1 and J usage is TRBJ2-7; the D gene is possibly TRBD1 (5 bases). Germline-derived CDR1 and CDR2 are SGHRS and YFSETQ. This CDR3 region has 14 residues. Trimming left V 3 bases short and J 6 bases short, with 16 bases between. Full variable domain (outside the CDR3, taken from reference TRBV5-1 and TRBJ2-7): KAGVTQTPRYLIKTRGQQVTLSCSPISGHRSVSWYQQTPGQGLQFLFEYFSETQRNKGNFPGRFSGRQFSNSRSEMNVSTLELGDSALYLCASSSQGSSTEQYFGPGTRLTVT.

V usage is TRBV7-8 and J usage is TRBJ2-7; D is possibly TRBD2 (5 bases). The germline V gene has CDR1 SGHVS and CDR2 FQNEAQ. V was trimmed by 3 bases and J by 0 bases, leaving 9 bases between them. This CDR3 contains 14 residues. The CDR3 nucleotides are TGTGCCAGCAGCTTCCTAGCTTTCTCCTACGAGCAGTACTTC. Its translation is CASSFLAFSYEQYF. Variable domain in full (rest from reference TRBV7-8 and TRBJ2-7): GAGVSQSPRYKVAKRGQDVALRCDPISGHVSLFWYQQALGQGPEFLTYFQNEAQLDKSGLPSDRFFAERPEGSVSTLKIQRTQQEDSAVYLCASSFLAFSYEQYFGPGTRLTVT.

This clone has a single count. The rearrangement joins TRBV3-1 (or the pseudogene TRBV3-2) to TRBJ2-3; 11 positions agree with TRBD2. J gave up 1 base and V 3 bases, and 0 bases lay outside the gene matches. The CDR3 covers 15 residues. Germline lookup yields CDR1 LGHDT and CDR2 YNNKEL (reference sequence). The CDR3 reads CASSQGLAGTDTQYF. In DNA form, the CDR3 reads TGTGCCAGCAGCCAGGGACTAGCGGGCACAGATACGCAGTATTTT.